The 27 T cell receptor beta chains listed next were all sequenced from one sample in a study of shared clonotypes between healthy human individuals. Assay: immunoSEQ multiplex PCR; the TCRdb copy retains only in-frame clones and omits some. The table shows about half a million clones, with 81% occurring only once. Sequences were obtained from PBMCs. These receptors were taken from a woman in her 40s in good health. Some clones in this sample may be carry-over from other donors' samples.

The rearrangement links TRBV19 to TRBJ1-1; TRBD1 aligns across 8 bases. The ends lost 4 bases at V and 2 bases at J; junction bases unmatched: 9. Germline assignment: CDR1 LNHDA and CDR2 SQIVND (reference sequence). CDR3 size: 16 residues. As DNA, the CDR3 is TGTGCCAGTAGTACACAACCGGGACAGGCTAACACTGAAGCTTTCTTT. Its translation is CASSTQPGQANTEAFF.

The CDR3 region has the DNA TGCGCCAGCAGCCAAGATTGGACTAGCCCCCTCTACGAGCAGTACTTC. It yields the protein CASSQDWTSPLYEQYF. The chain combines TRBV4-1 with TRBJ2-7; 8 bases align to TRBD2. Germline-derived CDR1 and CDR2 are MGHRA and YSYEKL. This CDR3 region has 16 residues. Germline trimming cut 0 bases from V and 3 bases from J; bases unmatched to any gene: 7.

This clone appeared a single time. A far larger clone is only one base removed, so a read error is likely. This chain connects TRBV4-2 to TRBJ2-2, with a weak D call TRBD1 (6 bases). Per the germline V gene, CDR1 is LGHNA and CDR2 is YNFKEQ. V gave up 3 bases and J gave up 5 bases, with 19 bases separating them. The CDR3 totals 17 residues. CDR3 residues: CASSQALAGQNTGELFF. The CDR3, as DNA: TGTGCCAGCAGCCAGGCACTGGCAGGACAGAATACCGGGGAGCTGTTTTTT.

This chain connects TRBV28 to TRBJ2-1; 11 nucleotides match TRBD2. This CDR3 is 13 amino acids long. The trim removed 5 bases at V and 13 bases at J, leaving 7 bases unmatched. The germline V gene encodes CDR1 MDHEN and CDR2 SYDVKM. The chain's CDR3 is CASSPDLAGGQFF. DNA for the CDR3: TGTGCCAGCAGTCCGGACCTAGCGGGGGGACAGTTCTTC.

The gene calls are TRBV19 and TRBJ1-1; TRBD1 agrees at 9 bases. The V gene end was trimmed by 6 bases and the J gene end by 1 base; junction bases not matched to a gene: 3. The CDR3 is made up of 14 amino acids. Germline CDR1 reads LNHDA; CDR2 reads SQIVND (reference sequence). CDR3 in amino acids: CASSLDRGNTEAFF. Here the CDR3 DNA reads TGTGCCAGTAGCCTGGACAGGGGGAACACTGAAGCTTTCTTT.

The V gene is TRBV5-4, the J gene TRBJ1-2, with D possibly matching TRBD1 (5 bases). The CDR3 runs to 14 residues. Trimming stripped 0 bases from V and 2 bases from J, with 8 bases between. Germline V gene sequence: CDR1 SGHNT, CDR2 YYREEE (reference sequence). The CDR3 DNA reads as TGTGCCAGCAGCTTGGCCCCAGGGAACTATGGCTACACCTTC. Protein product: CASSLAPGNYGYTF.

The chain uses TRBV18 and TRBJ2-6; the D is unclear. V gave up 3 bases and J gave up 1 base, with 7 bases separating them. The CDR3 is 15 residues long. Germline CDR1 is KGHSH and CDR2 is LQKENI. The CDR3 sequence: CASSPSVSGANVLTF. Here the CDR3 DNA reads TGTGCCAGCTCACCCTCAGTATCTGGGGCCAACGTCCTGACTTTC.

Comments on this clone: A far more abundant clone sits one base away, making this likely a read error. In the same sample, other DNA sequences code for this CDR3. This rearrangement joins TRBV15 to TRBJ1-4; a possible D gene is TRBD1 (5 bases). CDR1 and CDR2 (germline): LNHNV, YYDKDF (reference sequence). The CDR3 runs 13 residues. The CDR3 coding sequence is TGTGCCACCAGCAGAGACCAGGGTGAAAAGCTGTTTTTT. This translates into CATSRDQGEKLFF.

The chain recombines TRBV7-7 with TRBJ2-3, with 9 bases that match TRBD2. CDR3 length: 16 amino acids. Trimming cost V 3 bases and J 2 bases; bases outside gene matches: 6. Germline CDR1 reads SSHAT; CDR2 reads FNYEAQ (reference sequence). CDR3 DNA: TGTGCCAGCAGCTTGGGCCTAGCGGGGACCACAGATACGCAGTATTTT. This codes for CASSLGLAGTTDTQYF.

To note about this clone: Only one base separates this from a far larger clonotype, so it likely reflects a read error. The chain has TRBV11-2 and TRBJ1-3; D uncertain. Germline values: CDR1 SGHAT, CDR2 FQNNGV. This CDR3 has 15 residues. This CDR3 is CASRLVAGFGNTIYF. CDR3 sequence (DNA): TGTGCCAGCAGATTAGTGGCTGGGTTCGGAAACACCATATATTTT.

This clone was detected a few times. This chain uses TRBV7-2 with TRBJ2-5; D possibly matches TRBD1 or TRBD2 (5 bases each). Germline lookup yields CDR1 SGHTA and CDR2 FQGNSA. V was cut by 5 bases and J by 0 bases, with 13 bases left in between. CDR3 length equals 15 residues. The DNA for the CDR3 is TGTGCCAGCAGCATAGTGGGGGATCACCAAGAGACCCAGTACTTC. This translates into CASSIVGDHQETQYF.

CDR3 in amino acids: CASSFESGRGGYTF. CDR3 DNA: TGTGCCAGCAGCTTTGAATCGGGGCGCGGGGGCTACACCTTC. This chain uses TRBV7-9 with TRBJ1-2, with D maybe TRBD1 (5 bases). This CDR3 spans 14 amino acids. V dropped 3 bases and J dropped 8 bases, with 16 bases sitting between them. The V gene's germline CDR1 is SEHNR and CDR2 FQNEAQ (reference sequence).

The CDR3: CASSFGGANSGNTIYF. The CDR3 DNA reads TGTGCCAGCAGCTTCGGCGGGGCCAACTCTGGAAACACCATATATTTT. This chain joins TRBV7-9 and TRBJ1-3; D possibly corresponds to TRBD1 (5 bases). The V gene's germline CDR1 is SEHNR and CDR2 FQNEAQ (reference sequence). CDR3 length equals 16 residues. Trimming took 3 bases from V and 0 from J, leaving 12 bases between them.

This clone was found once. This chain joins TRBV15 and TRBJ1-5; a weak D match, TRBD1 (6 bases). The V gene lost 4 bases and the J gene lost 6 bases, with 13 bases spanning the gap. CDR3 size: 14 residues. Per the germline V gene, CDR1 is LNHNV and CDR2 is YYDKDF (reference sequence). The CDR3 DNA is TGTGCCACCAGCATCTCAGGGGCGGGTCAGCCCCAGCATTTT. The encoded protein is CATSISGAGQPQHF. The full variable domain, with the rest looked up from reference TRBV15 and TRBJ1-5, is DAMVIQNPRYQVTQFGKPVTLSCSQTLNHNVMYWYQQKSSQAPKLLFHYYDKDFNNEADTPDNFQSRRPNTSFCFLDIRSPGLGDTAMYLCATSISGAGQPQHFGDGTRLSIL.

V usage is TRBV5-8 and J usage is TRBJ1-5; the D is unclear. Deletions cut 1 base from V and 3 bases from J, with 14 bases between. This CDR3 comprises 16 residues. Germline values: CDR1 SGHTS, CDR2 YDEGEE. In nucleotides, the CDR3 is TGTGCCAGCAGCTTGAGGGCAGGCAGAATCAATCAGCCCCAGCATTTT. Amino acids: CASSLRAGRINQPQHF.

A note on this clone: A read error may be the cause here, since a much bigger clone is one base away. The chain joins TRBV2 to TRBJ2-2; 8 bases are a match to TRBD2. CDR1 and CDR2 (germline): SNHLY, FYNNEI. The CDR3 totals 16 residues. CDR3 in DNA: TGTGCCAGCAGTGTGAGCGGGAGAACGAACACCGTGGAGCTGTTTTTT. This translates into CASSVSGRTNTVELFF.

This clone was seen only once. The chain joins TRBV5-8 to TRBJ1-1, with a weak D call TRBD1 (5 bases). This CDR3 spans 15 amino acids. Trimming left V 4 bases short and J 2 bases short, with 15 bases between. CDR1 SGHTS and CDR2 YDEGEE come from the germline V gene. The CDR3 loop reads CASSHITGINTEAFF. The CDR3 DNA follows: TGTGCCAGCAGCCATATCACAGGCATAAACACTGAAGCTTTCTTT.

A few counts support this clone. This rearrangement joins TRBV21-1 to TRBJ2-5. TRBV21-1 is deemed a pseudogene. The CDR3 has 16 amino acids. The CDR3 coding sequence is TGTGCCAGCAGCAAACGGGGGCAGGGAGAGCAAGAGACCCAGTACTTC. Translating gives CASSKRGQGEQETQYF.

The chain combines TRBV5-4 with TRBJ2-6, with 9 positions matching TRBD2. Germline assignment: CDR1 SGHNT and CDR2 YYREEE (reference sequence). This CDR3 comprises 18 residues. V was pared by 4 bases and J by 0 bases, with 8 bases of the junction left unmatched. In DNA form, the CDR3 reads TGTGCCAGCAGCCCCGGTCTAGCGGGGTCCTCTGGGGCCAACGTCCTGACTTTC. Encoded protein: CASSPGLAGSSGANVLTF. The whole variable domain, remainder taken from reference TRBV5-4 and TRBJ2-6, is ETGVTQSPTHLIKTRGQQVTLRCSSQSGHNTVSWYQQALGQGPQFIFQYYREEENGRGNFPPRFSGLQFPNYSSELNVNALELDDSALYLCASSPGLAGSSGANVLTFGAGSRLTVL.

In the case of this clone: A far larger clone lies a single base away; this is likely a read error. Other DNA sequences within the sample encode an identical CDR3. The chain uses TRBV11-2 and TRBJ2-4, with 8 bases that match TRBD1. The length of the CDR3 is 15 residues. CDR1 is SGHAT and CDR2 is FQNNGV in the germline V gene. Trimming cost V 3 bases and J 6 bases; bases outside gene matches: 7. The CDR3 coding sequence is TGTGCCAGCAGCTTGAGCAGGGGGCGTGGAAACATTCAGTACTTC. The encoded protein is CASSLSRGRGNIQYF.

This chain joins TRBV28 and TRBJ1-2; D remains ambiguous. The CDR3 sequence is 17 residues long. Germline CDR1 is MDHEN and CDR2 is SYDVKM. V was cut by 5 bases and J by 1 base, with 20 bases left in between. The DNA of the CDR3 is TGTGCCAGCAGTCAAAACTTGGCGCGCAGGTTTAACTATGGCTACACCTTC. It is translated as CASSQNLARRFNYGYTF.

The chain recombines TRBV30 with TRBJ2-2; tentative D call: TRBD1 (5 bases). V gave up 0 bases and J gave up 0 bases, with 8 bases separating them. The germline gives CDR1 GTSNPN, CDR2 SVGIG (reference sequence). The CDR3 loop spans 15 amino acids. CDR3 loop: CAWSVGVPNTGELFF. CDR3 bases: TGTGCCTGGAGTGTAGGGGTCCCGAACACCGGGGAGCTGTTTTTT.

Of note for this clone: This sequence is one base from a far larger clone and is likely a read error. The CDR3 here is CASRLGGQETQYF. The DNA for the CDR3 is TGTGCCAGCAGACTCGGCGGACAAGAGACCCAGTACTTC. The chain is built from TRBV28 and TRBJ2-5, with D uncertain. Germline V gene lookup returns CDR1 MDHEN and CDR2 SYDVKM. Trimming shortened V by 6 bases and J by 2 bases, and 10 bases separated the two germline ends. This CDR3 spans 13 amino acids. The full variable domain, in which reference TRBV28 and TRBJ2-5 provide the parts outside the CDR3, is DVKVTQSSRYLVKRTGEKVFLECVQDMDHENMFWYRQDPGLGLRLIYFSYDVKMKEKGDIPEGYSVSREKKERFSLILESASTNQTSMYLCASRLGGQETQYFGPGTRLLVL.

The chain is built from TRBV28 and TRBJ1-1; D unresolved. There are 12 residues in the CDR3. V lost 11 bases to trimming and J lost 6 bases, with 16 bases between them. CDR1 is MDHEN, CDR2 SYDVKM, per germline. CDR3 sequence (DNA): TGTGCCGGACGTACCAGTGTCCCTGAAGCTTTCTTT. This codes for CAGRTSVPEAFF.

The table lists this clone with a few counts. It may be a read error: a sequence one base away is much more abundant. This chain connects TRBV13 to TRBJ2-7; 8 bases are shared with TRBD2. CDR3 length: 16 residues. With V trimmed by 2 bases and J by 3 bases, 9 bases remained unmatched. Germline CDR1 is PRHDT and CDR2 is FYEKMQ (reference sequence). The CDR3 loop reads CASSLTFGRDHYEQYF. CDR3 in DNA: TGTGCCAGCAGCTTAACCTTCGGGAGGGATCACTACGAGCAGTACTTC.

The chain joins TRBV28 to TRBJ1-2; D not certain. This CDR3 is built from 14 residues. Looked up from germline, CDR1 is MDHEN and CDR2 is SYDVKM. Trimming pared 3 bases from V and 8 bases from J, leaving 16 bases between. Here the CDR3 reads CASSFRSSLGGYTF. CDR3 bases: TGTGCCAGCAGTTTCCGGTCTTCCCTCGGCGGCTACACCTTC.

Note on this clone: This sequence is one base from a far larger clone and is likely a read error. The V gene is TRBV7-3, the J gene TRBJ1-1; D gene uncertain. V was cut by 8 bases and J by 5 bases, with 15 bases left in between. Germline V gene data show CDR1 as SGHTA and CDR2 as FQGTGA. This CDR3 is 13 amino acids long. The CDR3 DNA reads TGTGCCAGCGGCGTCATTCCGAGGACTGAAGCTTTCTTT. As protein: CASGVIPRTEAFF. Combining the CDR3 with reference TRBV7-3 and TRBJ1-1 gives the whole variable domain GAGVSQTPSNKVTEKGKYVELRCDPISGHTALYWYRQSLGQGPEFLIYFQGTGAADDSGLPNDRFFAVRPEGSVSTLKIQRTERGDSAVYLCASGVIPRTEAFFGQGTRLTVV.